The rows below give T cell receptor beta chains drawn from one sample of a study of blood T cell repertoires in COVID-19. Libraries were prepared by immunoSEQ multiplex PCR; TCRdb keeps only in-frame clonotypes and omits some of them. The sample has 170,000 or so clones, 70% to 80% seen once. The sequenced sample was PBMCs or T cells enriched from blood (not recorded which). Every receptor here comes from a woman aged 50 to 65 who had recovered from COVID-19. Each CDR3 is given with its conserved first and last residue. A D gene is named only where the DNA matches it firmly. Some rows mark clone size as missing; the rest say once, few, many or name a class of expanded clone.

d_call: TRBD2
v_call: TRBV4-2
clone_size: -
j_call: TRBJ2-7
cdr3_nt: TGTGCCAGCAGCCAAGTGTCATCAGCGGGGGCTACATACGAGCAGTACTTC
cdr3_aa: CASSQVSSAGATYEQYF

d_call: -
v_call: TRBV15
clone_size: -
j_call: TRBJ1-4
cdr3_nt: TGTGCCACCCACAGCGGTAGGGAAGAAAAACTGTTTTTT
cdr3_aa: CATHSGREEKLFF

d_call: -
v_call: TRBV5-1
clone_size: once
j_call: TRBJ2-5
cdr3_nt: TGCGCCAGCAGCTTGGAGACAGGGAGGGAGACCCAGTACTTC
cdr3_aa: CASSLETGRETQYF

d_call: TRBD1
v_call: TRBV18
clone_size: -
j_call: TRBJ2-7
cdr3_nt: TGTGCCAGCTCACCGGGACAGTTCTACGAGCAGTACTTC
cdr3_aa: CASSPGQFYEQYF

d_call: -
v_call: TRBV14
clone_size: -
j_call: TRBJ2-7
cdr3_nt: TGTGCCAGCAGCCAAGATCGGCCAGCGCTCACCTACGAGCAGTACTTC
cdr3_aa: CASSQDRPALTYEQYF

d_call: -
v_call: TRBV7-2
clone_size: -
j_call: TRBJ2-5
cdr3_nt: TGTGCCAGCAGCGTCTCGGGGGATCAAGAGACCCAGTACTTC
cdr3_aa: CASSVSGDQETQYF

d_call: TRBD2
v_call: TRBV18
clone_size: -
j_call: TRBJ2-1
cdr3_nt: TGTGCCAGCTCATCCCTAGCCCCTAGCGGACTACTTAAGCAGTTCTTC
cdr3_aa: CASSSLAPSGLLKQFF

d_call: TRBD2
v_call: TRBV13
clone_size: few
j_call: TRBJ2-1
cdr3_nt: TGTGCCAGCAGCTCAATTCGCCTAGCGGGAGGGTTCAATGAGCAGTTCTTC
cdr3_aa: CASSSIRLAGGFNEQFF

d_call: TRBD2
v_call: TRBV5-1
clone_size: -
j_call: TRBJ2-1
cdr3_nt: TGCGCCAGCAGCTCGGGAAGAGGGCTTAGCGGGAGGGCCGTTGAGCAGTTCTTC
cdr3_aa: CASSSGRGLSGRAVEQFF

d_call: -
v_call: TRBV19
clone_size: -
j_call: TRBJ1-1
cdr3_nt: TGTGCCAGTATGACAGGAGTGAACACTGAAGCTTTCTTT
cdr3_aa: CASMTGVNTEAFF

d_call: -
v_call: TRBV28
clone_size: -
j_call: TRBJ2-1
cdr3_nt: TGTGCCAGCAACCACCTGAGGGCCGTGTTAGGCAATGAGCAGTTCTTC
cdr3_aa: CASNHLRAVLGNEQFF

d_call: -
v_call: TRBV24-1
clone_size: few
j_call: TRBJ1-1
cdr3_nt: TGTGCCACCAGTGATCCCAGGTCTGGGAACACTGAAGCTTTCTTT
cdr3_aa: CATSDPRSGNTEAFF

d_call: -
v_call: TRBV27
clone_size: -
j_call: TRBJ1-1
cdr3_nt: TGTGCCAGCAGGCCGGGGGGCAAGTTCACTGAAGCTTTCTTT
cdr3_aa: CASRPGGKFTEAFF

d_call: TRBD1
v_call: TRBV18
clone_size: -
j_call: TRBJ2-3
cdr3_nt: TGTGCCAGCTCACCAGAAACAGGGGGCTACAAAGGAGATACGCAGTATTTT
cdr3_aa: CASSPETGGYKGDTQYF

d_call: -
v_call: TRBV18
clone_size: -
j_call: TRBJ1-2
cdr3_nt: TGTGCCAGCTCACCAGCCGACAGCTATGGCTACACCTTC
cdr3_aa: CASSPADSYGYTF

d_call: TRBD1
v_call: TRBV5-1
clone_size: -
j_call: TRBJ2-2
cdr3_nt: TGCGCCAGCAGCTTACGGACAGGGGGCGCTACCGGGGAGCTGTTTTTT
cdr3_aa: CASSLRTGGATGELFF

d_call: -
v_call: TRBV7-9
clone_size: -
j_call: TRBJ2-1
cdr3_nt: TGTGCCAGCAGCGCCGGGACAACCTACAATGAGCAGTTCTTC
cdr3_aa: CASSAGTTYNEQFF

d_call: -
v_call: TRBV6-4
clone_size: -
j_call: TRBJ2-1
cdr3_nt: TGTGCCAGCAGCCGTAGTGAGGGGCGGGGGCCCTACAATGAGCAGTTCTTC
cdr3_aa: CASSRSEGRGPYNEQFF

d_call: -
v_call: TRBV19
clone_size: -
j_call: TRBJ1-2
cdr3_nt: TGTGCCAGTAGTGCCCCCGCGGAGGCCTATGGCTACACCTTC
cdr3_aa: CASSAPAEAYGYTF

d_call: TRBD2
v_call: TRBV5-4
clone_size: -
j_call: TRBJ2-1
cdr3_nt: TGTGCCAGCAACGCACCGGGAGGCTCCTACAATGAGCAGTTCTTC
cdr3_aa: CASNAPGGSYNEQFF

d_call: -
v_call: TRBV7-9
clone_size: few
j_call: TRBJ1-2
cdr3_nt: TGTGCCAGCAGCCGAACAGGGCAGGGGTATGGCTACACCTTC
cdr3_aa: CASSRTGQGYGYTF

d_call: -
v_call: TRBV7-3
clone_size: -
j_call: TRBJ2-2
cdr3_nt: TGTGCCAGCAGCTCCTCCTATACAGGGCTCAGGGCCGGGGAGCTGTTTTTT
cdr3_aa: CASSSSYTGLRAGELFF

d_call: TRBD2
v_call: TRBV15
clone_size: -
j_call: TRBJ2-4
cdr3_nt: TGTGCCACCAGCCCCCGACTAGCGGGAGAGGCCAAAAACATTCAGTACTTC
cdr3_aa: CATSPRLAGEAKNIQYF

d_call: -
v_call: TRBV28
clone_size: -
j_call: TRBJ2-1
cdr3_nt: TGTGCCAGCAGGATAGGGGGATTGCGGGATGAGCAGTTCTTC
cdr3_aa: CASRIGGLRDEQFF

d_call: TRBD1
v_call: TRBV15
clone_size: -
j_call: TRBJ2-5
cdr3_nt: TGTGCCACCAGCAGAGATGACAGGGGAGGAGAGACCCAGTACTTC
cdr3_aa: CATSRDDRGGETQYF

d_call: -
v_call: TRBV7-2
clone_size: -
j_call: TRBJ2-7
cdr3_nt: TGTGCCAGCAGCCCAGGCTCCTACGAGCAGTACTTC
cdr3_aa: CASSPGSYEQYF

d_call: -
v_call: TRBV5-8
clone_size: -
j_call: TRBJ1-5
cdr3_nt: TGTGCCAGCAGCTCATATCAGCCCCAGCATTTT
cdr3_aa: CASSSYQPQHF